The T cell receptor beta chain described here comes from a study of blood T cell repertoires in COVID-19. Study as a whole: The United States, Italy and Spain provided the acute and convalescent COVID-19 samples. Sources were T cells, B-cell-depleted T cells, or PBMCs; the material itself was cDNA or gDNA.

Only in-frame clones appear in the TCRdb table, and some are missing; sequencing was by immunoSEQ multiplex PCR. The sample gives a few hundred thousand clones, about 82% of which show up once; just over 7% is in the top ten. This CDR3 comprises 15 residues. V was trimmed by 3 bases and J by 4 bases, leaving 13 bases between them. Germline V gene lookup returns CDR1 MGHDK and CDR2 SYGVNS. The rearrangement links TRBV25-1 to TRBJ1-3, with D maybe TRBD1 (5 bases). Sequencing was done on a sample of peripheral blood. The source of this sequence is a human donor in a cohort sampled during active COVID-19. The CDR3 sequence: CASSDPMDKGNTIYF. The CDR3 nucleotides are TGTGCCAGCAGTGATCCAATGGACAAAGGAAACACCATATATTTT.